This TCR beta chain emerged from a study of T-cell reconstitution after alpha-beta-depleted transplantation in children (dated by TCRdb to about 2016). For context, the study as a whole: T-cell immune reconstitution after TCRalphabeta/CD19-depleted allogeneic hematopoietic cell transplantation in children was quantitatively tracked in the study by means of TCR repertoire profiling.

The treatment or condition label on this specimen signifies: allogeneic hematopoietic cell transplantation with graft depleted of TCRalphabeta T cells and CD19 B cells. Transplant recipients were children who received TCRalphabeta/CD19-depleted allogeneic hematopoietic cell grafts. This clonotype was found many times. The antigen this receptor binds is unknown. Base-call qualities are not available, and no considerably larger clone is one nucleotide away. The paper's findings and limits, for the study overall: The apparently early alphabetaT-cell count recovery about two months after transplant was reportedly dependent on only several hundred rapidly expanded clones derived from non-depleted graft cells. In some patients, the high TCRbeta diversity seen at day 60 was put down to recipient T cells and intrathymic progenitors that had survived conditioning. The frequencies of hyperexpanded clones fell over the following months, and after one year, T-cell counts and TCRbeta diversity were mostly attributed to newly produced T cells.

The library was produced with PCR. These reads were obtained on an Illumina HiSeq 2500. TCR library preparation used molecular barcoding, with unique molecular identifiers applied to normalize quantification of the TCRbeta repertoire. TCRdb handled the public reads itself, with Q25 trimming in fastp and clone calling in MiXCR, and kept productive beta chains. Each entry is one CDR3 protein sequence, shown with its most common DNA and genes. This sample is represented by 490,000 or so distinct CDR3 sequences; more than 9% of them were singletons. Together, the top ten hold around 2% of the sample. CDR1 SNHLY and CDR2 FYNNEI are derived from the germline V gene. The CDR3 runs 17 amino acids, cysteine and phenylalanine included. Just CDR3 DNA is preserved here, 51 bases in frame from base 1. V is reduced by 4 bases and J by 0 bases, leaving a spacing of 17 bases between them.

The source was PBMCs, collected before TCRalphabeta/CD19-depleted stem cell transplant. This clonotype was obtained from a child aged 2-15 years with inherited bone marrow failure, due to receive a stem cell transplant. The chain is made from TRBV2 and TRBJ2-3; no D gene can be assigned with confidence. At the DNA level, the sequence is TGTGCCAGCAGTGCGGTCCGAACTACTCAAAGCACAGATACGCAGTATTTT. Its protein product is CASSAVRTTQSTDTQYF.